These 32 T cell receptor beta chains share one sample of origin, sequenced in a study of shared clonotypes between healthy human individuals. Some clones are missing from TCRdb's copy, which holds only in-frame ones; the method was immunoSEQ multiplex PCR. The repertoire consists of under 850,000 clones, with 72% occurring once and the leading ten covering about 1.7%. The sequenced material came from memory CD4+ T cells sorted from blood. The subset: CD45RA-negative fraction. These receptors came from a woman aged 30 to 39 in good health.

There are a few counts of this clone. This sequence joins TRBV18 and TRBJ1-1; D not certain. There are 15 residues in the CDR3. The V end lost 1 base, the J end lost 0 bases, and 9 bases lay between the germline ends. Germline CDR1 reads KGHSH; CDR2 reads LQKENI. CDR3 amino acids: CASSPLSALNTEAFF. As DNA, the CDR3 is TGTGCCAGCTCACCACTAAGTGCCCTGAACACTGAAGCTTTCTTT.

Here the CDR3 DNA reads TGTGCCAGCAGCCAAGAACAGGGGGCAGACTACGAGCAGTACTTC. Encoded protein: CASSQEQGADYEQYF. The chain employs TRBV14 and TRBJ2-7; 9 bases map to TRBD1. V gave up 0 bases and J gave up 3 bases; unmatched junction bases: 3. Germline V gives CDR1 SGHDN, CDR2 FVKESK. The CDR3 runs 15 residues. Together with reference TRBV14 and TRBJ2-7, the CDR3 gives the full variable domain: EAGVTQFPSHSVIEKGQTVTLRCDPISGHDNLYWYRRVMGKEIKFLLHFVKESKQDESGMPNNRFLAERTGGTYSTLKVQPAELEDSGVYFCASSQEQGADYEQYFGPGTRLTVT.

The chain combines TRBV27 with TRBJ2-1; D not certain. V was trimmed by 6 bases and J by 9 bases, leaving 12 bases between them. Germline V gene lookup returns CDR1 MNHEY and CDR2 SMNVEV (reference sequence). The CDR3 runs 12 residues. The CDR3 protein is CASRAAGLEQFF. The CDR3 coding sequence is TGTGCCAGCAGGGCGGCTGGTCTTGAGCAGTTCTTC.

The chain is built from TRBV5-1 and TRBJ1-1; D unresolved. Trimming left V 4 bases short and J 4 bases short, with 14 bases between. The CDR3 has 14 amino acids. Germline CDR1 and CDR2: SGHRS and YFSETQ. The CDR3 loop is CASSTEGKRTEAFF. As DNA, the CDR3 is TGCGCCAGCAGCACGGAGGGAAAGCGCACTGAAGCTTTCTTT.

The chain combines TRBV7-2 with TRBJ2-4; D possibly corresponds to TRBD2 (6 bases). V was clipped by 5 bases and J by 5 bases, with 22 bases between them. Germline CDR1 SGHTA, CDR2 FQGNSA. The CDR3 has 17 residues. CDR3 coding DNA: TGTGCCAGCAGCCCCCCTTTTGGGGACTGGGGCCAAAACATTCAGTACTTC. As protein: CASSPPFGDWGQNIQYF.

The chain recombines TRBV7-2 with TRBJ1-2; D remains unclear. This CDR3 spans 13 amino acids. The germline V gene encodes CDR1 SGHTA and CDR2 FQGNSA. Trimming removed 2 bases at V and 4 bases at J, with 8 bases between. CDR3 bases: TGTGCCAGCAGCTTACGGCAGACCTATGGCTACACCTTC. Protein sequence: CASSLRQTYGYTF.

This clone was recorded many times. In the same sample, other DNA sequences code for this CDR3. The chain carries TRBV4-1 and TRBJ1-5; D not resolved. Trimming cost V 0 bases and J 2 bases, with 5 bases left between them. The CDR3 runs to 14 residues. From germline, CDR1 is MGHRA and CDR2 YSYEKL. CDR3 DNA: TGCGCCAGCAGCCAAGATGAGGGCAATCAGCCCCAGCATTTT. Amino acid sequence: CASSQDEGNQPQHF.

This clone appeared once. J is TRBJ1-2 and V is TRBV28, with 7 bases identical to TRBD1. V trimming: 5 bases; J trimming: 4 bases; junction bases outside the gene matches: 10. CDR3 length: 15 amino acids. Germline V gene lookup returns CDR1 MDHEN and CDR2 SYDVKM. In DNA, the CDR3 is TGTGCCAGCAGTGTACAACAGGGGCGGGTCTATGGCTACACCTTC. It specifies CASSVQQGRVYGYTF.

The chain employs TRBV28 and TRBJ1-2, with TRBD1 matching over 9 bases. The CDR3 spans 15 residues. J was trimmed by 5 bases and V by 6 bases; bases with no gene match: 10. Germline CDR1 is MDHEN and CDR2 is SYDVKM. In nucleotides, the CDR3 is TGTGCCAGCAGCAAGAGGGACAGGGCTGGATATGGCTACACCTTC. Encoded protein: CASSKRDRAGYGYTF.

This clone appeared a few times. The gene calls are TRBV5-1 and TRBJ2-2; 8 bases are shared with TRBD2. Germline V gene lookup returns CDR1 SGHRS and CDR2 YFSETQ. V dropped 5 bases and J dropped 5; count of bases not matched to a gene: 8. The CDR3 runs to 15 residues. In DNA, the CDR3 is TGCGCCAGCAGTCTAGCTAGCGGGCTTACCGGGGAGCTGTTTTTT. This gives the protein CASSLASGLTGELFF.

This clone has just a few counts. The gene calls are TRBV20-1 and TRBJ1-1; unclear D gene. This CDR3 spans 11 amino acids. Looked up from germline, CDR1 is DFQATT and CDR2 is SNEGSKA (reference sequence). V shed 5 bases and J shed 6 bases, with 10 bases lying between them. The CDR3 sequence is CSAPRTPEAFF. For the CDR3, the DNA is TGCAGTGCTCCAAGGACTCCTGAAGCTTTCTTT.

The rearrangement uses TRBV6-1 and TRBJ2-7; 13 bases match TRBD2. CDR3 length: 15 residues. Germline trimming cut 5 bases from V and 3 bases from J; bases unmatched to any gene: 4. Germline V lookup: CDR1 MNHNS, CDR2 SASEGT. This CDR3 is CASSPWTSGSYEQYF. CDR3 bases: TGTGCCAGCAGTCCGTGGACTAGCGGGAGCTACGAGCAGTACTTC.

This chain links TRBV4-1 with TRBJ2-1, with D unclear. From germline, CDR1 is MGHRA and CDR2 YSYEKL. Trimming removed 1 base at V and 9 bases at J, with 13 bases between. The length of the CDR3 is 14 residues. As DNA, the CDR3 is TGCGCCAGCAGCCAAGGCCCACCACGGATTGAGCAGTTCTTC. Protein: CASSQGPPRIEQFF.

The chain is built from TRBV9 and TRBJ2-5; TRBD2 matches 7 bases. The germline V gene has CDR1 SGDLS and CDR2 YYNGEE. The CDR3 consists of 17 residues. Trimming took 7 bases from V and 3 from J; bases not matched to a gene: 18. CDR3 loop: CASAAVGLAAHKETQYF. In nucleotides, the CDR3 is TGTGCCAGCGCGGCGGTTGGCCTAGCGGCGCACAAAGAGACCCAGTACTTC.

The chain is built from TRBV7-2 and TRBJ2-7, with a possible D match to TRBD1 (5 bases). The germline V gene has CDR1 SGHTA and CDR2 FQGNSA. The CDR3 is 15 amino acids. Deletions cut 2 bases from V and 2 bases from J, with 13 bases between. The CDR3 loop is CASSLISGYAYEQYF. Here the CDR3 DNA reads TGTGCCAGCAGCTTAATCTCAGGGTACGCCTACGAGCAGTACTTC.

The rearrangement joins TRBV7-2 to TRBJ1-4, with unresolved D. The germline V and J ends were trimmed by 3 bases and 11 bases, with 13 bases remaining between them. Germline V lookup: CDR1 SGHTA, CDR2 FQGNSA. The CDR3 has 13 amino acids. The CDR3 here is CASSLVRSGKLFF. The CDR3 DNA sequence: TGTGCCAGCAGCTTGGTGCGCTCGGGGAAACTGTTTTTT.

The rearrangement uses TRBV6-1 and TRBJ2-5, with D tentatively TRBD2 (6 bases). CDR1 MNHNS and CDR2 SASEGT come from the germline V gene. This CDR3 is 14 amino acids long. Trimming removed 7 bases at V and 2 bases at J, with 14 bases between. The CDR3 nucleotides are TGTGCCAGCATTTCGGGACTGGGACAAGAGACCCAGTACTTC. Residues: CASISGLGQETQYF.

Worth noting for this clone: This likely reflects a read error, since a far larger clone is one base away. The chain recombines TRBV11-3 with TRBJ2-2; D may correspond to TRBD1 or TRBD2 (5 bases each). The CDR3 is 14 residues long. Germline values: CDR1 SGHNT, CDR2 YENEEA. The CDR3: CASSLKGNTGKLFF. The CDR3 DNA reads TGTGCCAGCAGCTTAAAGGGGAACACCGGGAAGCTGTTTTTT.

DNA of the CDR3: TGTGCCAGCAGTGAATTGTCTCGCCAAGAGACCCAGTACTTC. Amino acids: CASSELSRQETQYF. V and J are TRBV2 and TRBJ2-5, with no clear D. V lost 2 bases to trimming and J lost 1 base, with 8 bases between them. The CDR3 has 14 residues. CDR1 is SNHLY and CDR2 is FYNNEI in the germline V gene.

This chain joins TRBV28 and TRBJ1-4, with D possibly TRBD1 on 5 matching bases. V lost 6 bases, J lost 7 bases, and 12 bases lay in between. Looked up from germline, CDR1 is MDHEN and CDR2 is SYDVKM. This CDR3 contains 13 residues. The DNA for the CDR3 is TGTGCCAGCAGGGGAGGGGTAGCTGAAAAACTGTTTTTT. Its protein product is CASRGGVAEKLFF.

This clone was found a few times. The V and J genes are TRBV9 and TRBJ2-1; TRBD1 might be the D (5 bases). The germline CDR1 and CDR2 sequences are SGDLS and YYNGEE. V was cut by 0 bases and J by 0 bases, with 10 bases left in between. This CDR3 has 16 residues. The CDR3 spells CASSVGGRVSYNEQFF. As DNA, the CDR3 is TGTGCCAGCAGCGTAGGCGGCAGGGTCTCCTACAATGAGCAGTTCTTC.

This clone was seen a handful of times. The genes are TRBV2 and TRBJ1-5, with 11 bases aligning to TRBD1. The germline V gene has CDR1 SNHLY and CDR2 FYNNEI. CDR3 size: 15 residues. V lost 7 bases and J lost 3; bases outside the gene matches: 5. The CDR3 sequence: CASNRDRGFNQPQHF. The CDR3 DNA reads as TGTGCCAGCAACCGGGACAGGGGGTTCAATCAGCCCCAGCATTTT.

This clone has a single count. This chain connects TRBV18 to TRBJ2-7, with 10 bases that match TRBD1. The J segment lost 3 bases and the V segment lost 5 bases, leaving 13 bases of the junction unmatched. CDR3 length equals 17 residues. Germline assignment: CDR1 KGHSH and CDR2 LQKENI. The chain's CDR3 is CASSIPGQGLIGYEQYF. The CDR3 bases are TGTGCCAGCTCAATACCGGGACAGGGGTTAATAGGCTACGAGCAGTACTTC.

This CDR3 is CATSRDQGGTDTQYF. The CDR3 DNA reads as TGTGCCACCAGCAGAGATCAAGGGGGAACAGATACGCAGTATTTT. The chain joins TRBV15 to TRBJ2-3; D may be TRBD1 (6 bases). The ends were cut back, 0 bases at V and 3 bases at J, with 10 bases in the middle. CDR3 length: 15 residues. Germline V gene data show CDR1 as LNHNV and CDR2 as YYDKDF (reference sequence).

The V gene is TRBV5-4, the J gene TRBJ1-2, with a possible D match to TRBD1 (5 bases). The V gene's germline CDR1 is SGHNT and CDR2 YYREEE (reference sequence). This CDR3 comprises 13 residues. The V end was cut by 0 bases, the J end by 6 bases, with 9 bases between. The chain's CDR3 is CASSLDRKHGYTF. In DNA form, the CDR3 reads TGTGCCAGCAGCTTGGACAGGAAACATGGCTACACCTTC.

The chain links TRBV11-2 to TRBJ2-7; unclear D gene. The V and J ends lost 1 base and 4 bases respectively, with 5 bases between them. The CDR3 consists of 12 residues. The germline CDR1 and CDR2 sequences are SGHAT and FQNNGV. CDR3 in DNA: TGTGCCAGCAGCTTAGGTCAGTACGAGCAGTACTTC. Its protein product is CASSLGQYEQYF.

This chain uses TRBV27 with TRBJ2-2; either TRBD1 or TRBD2 may fit D (6 bases each). Trimming left V 1 base short and J 3 bases short, with 12 bases between. Germline V gene lookup returns CDR1 MNHEY and CDR2 SMNVEV (reference sequence). The CDR3 has 16 amino acids. The DNA of the CDR3 is TGTGCCAGCAGTTTATATCGGGGGCTGGACACCGGGGAGCTGTTTTTT. Translating gives CASSLYRGLDTGELFF.

The chain links TRBV28 to TRBJ2-5; D is perhaps TRBD1 or TRBD2 (5 bases each). There are 12 residues in the CDR3. V dropped 5 bases and J dropped 4 bases, with 8 bases sitting between them. Germline lookup yields CDR1 MDHEN and CDR2 SYDVKM. The CDR3 is CASSPGGETQYF. CDR3 coding DNA: TGTGCCAGCAGTCCTGGGGGAGAGACCCAGTACTTC. Variable domain in full (rest from reference TRBV28 and TRBJ2-5): DVKVTQSSRYLVKRTGEKVFLECVQDMDHENMFWYRQDPGLGLRLIYFSYDVKMKEKGDIPEGYSVSREKKERFSLILESASTNQTSMYLCASSPGGETQYFGPGTRLLVL.

Here the CDR3 DNA reads TGTGCCAGTAGTATAGGTACAGGGCCCATCTACGAGCAGTACTTC. Translated, it gives CASSIGTGPIYEQYF. The J gene is TRBJ2-7, the V gene TRBV19, with D tentatively TRBD1 (6 bases). Per germline, CDR1 LNHDA and CDR2 SQIVND (reference sequence). The CDR3 is made up of 15 amino acids. Deletions cut 1 base from V and 3 bases from J, with 13 bases between.

This chain links TRBV7-9 with TRBJ2-7; 7 bases are a match to TRBD1. V lost 4 bases to trimming and J lost 2 bases; unmatched junction nucleotides: 11. Germline loops: CDR1 SEHNR, CDR2 FQNEAQ (reference sequence). The length of the CDR3 is 16 residues. The CDR3 here is CASSSSRQGVPYEQYF. CDR3 DNA: TGTGCCAGCAGCTCTTCGAGACAGGGTGTCCCCTACGAGCAGTACTTC.

The V gene is TRBV5-1, the J gene TRBJ1-2, with TRBD1 as a possible D gene (6 bases). The germline V and J ends were trimmed by 1 base and 4 bases, with 8 bases remaining between them. The CDR3 runs 13 residues. Germline lookup yields CDR1 SGHRS and CDR2 YFSETQ. DNA for the CDR3: TGCGCCAGCAGCTTGACAGGGTCCTATGGCTACACCTTC. It yields the protein CASSLTGSYGYTF.

The rearrangement uses TRBV19 and TRBJ1-4; TRBD1 matches 9 bases. CDR1 LNHDA and CDR2 SQIVND come from the germline V gene (reference sequence). The CDR3 length is 14 residues. The J segment lost 8 bases and the V segment lost 5 bases, leaving 6 bases of the junction unmatched. In nucleotides, the CDR3 is TGTGCCAGTAGTCCCCTGACAGGGGGAGAAAAACTGTTTTTT. It yields the protein CASSPLTGGEKLFF.